One sample yielded the 21 T cell receptor beta chains listed below, sequenced in a study of T cell responses to AZD1222 COVID-19 vaccine. Produced via immunoSEQ multiplex PCR; TCRdb's table is partial and in-frame only. Of about 100,000 clones detected, about nine tenths appear once; the ten largest clones hold approximately 1.2%. The specimen was peripheral blood, collected on day 0 of AZD1222 vaccination. These receptors came from an adult in good health.

The J gene is TRBJ1-2, the V gene TRBV3-1 (or the pseudogene TRBV3-2); TRBD1 might be the D (5 bases). The CDR3 runs to 12 residues. Trimming stripped 2 bases from V and 7 bases from J, with 8 bases between. Per the germline V gene, CDR1 is LGHDT and CDR2 is YNNKEL (reference sequence). CDR3 nucleotides: TGTGCCAGCAGCCAAATTGGGGCTGGCTACACCTTC. Its protein is CASSQIGAGYTF.

Here the CDR3 reads CASSLSIGQGSDEQYF. The DNA for the CDR3 is TGTGCCAGCAGTTTATCGATAGGACAGGGATCCGACGAGCAGTACTTC. The chain joins TRBV27 to TRBJ2-7; the match to TRBD1 covers 8 bases. The V gene's germline CDR1 is MNHEY and CDR2 SMNVEV (reference sequence). The CDR3 runs to 16 residues. With V trimmed by 0 bases and J by 5 bases, 9 bases remained unmatched.

The chain has TRBV12-3 or TRBV12-4 and TRBJ2-1; no firm D call. The CDR3 sequence is 10 residues long. Trimming shortened V by 7 bases and J by 10 bases, and 8 bases separated the two germline ends. The CDR3 here is CASTNQEQFF. The CDR3 DNA reads as TGTGCCAGCACCAACCAGGAGCAGTTCTTC.

J is TRBJ2-2 and V is TRBV27; 7 nucleotides align to TRBD2. There are 15 residues in the CDR3. Germline V gene data show CDR1 as MNHEY and CDR2 as SMNVEV (reference sequence). J gave up 2 bases and V 8 bases, and 8 bases lay outside the gene matches. In DNA form, the CDR3 reads TGTGCCAGCTTCACCCCGGGAGGCAACACCGGGGAGCTGTTTTTT. It specifies CASFTPGGNTGELFF.

The V gene is TRBV4-1, the J gene TRBJ1-4; 9 bases are a match to TRBD1. The V and J ends lost 6 bases and 6 bases, in that order; junction bases with no gene match: 2. The CDR3 length is 13 residues. CDR1 MGHRA and CDR2 YSYEKL come from the germline V gene. CDR3 region: CASSRTGDEKLFF. For the CDR3, the DNA is TGCGCCAGCAGTAGGACAGGGGATGAAAAACTGTTTTTT.

J is TRBJ2-7 and V is TRBV19; TRBD1 matches 8 bases. The CDR3 extends over 13 amino acids. Germline V gene data show CDR1 as LNHDA and CDR2 as SQIVND (reference sequence). The V segment lost 5 bases and the J segment 3 bases; nucleotides outside the gene matches: 3. The CDR3 spells CASSFGQGYEQYF. The CDR3 coding sequence is TGTGCCAGTAGTTTTGGACAGGGCTACGAGCAGTACTTC.

V and J are TRBV14 and TRBJ1-2; 7 positions agree with TRBD1. The V and J ends lost 3 bases and 0 bases, in that order; junction bases with no gene match: 1. From germline, CDR1 is SGHDN and CDR2 FVKESK. The CDR3 contains 14 residues. Here the CDR3 reads CASSQQGANYGYTF. CDR3 bases: TGTGCCAGCAGCCAGCAGGGGGCTAACTATGGCTACACCTTC. Looking up the rest from reference TRBV14 and TRBJ1-2 gives the full variable domain: EAGVTQFPSHSVIEKGQTVTLRCDPISGHDNLYWYRRVMGKEIKFLLHFVKESKQDESGMPNNRFLAERTGGTYSTLKVQPAELEDSGVYFCASSQQGANYGYTFGSGTRLTVV.

There are a few counts of this clone. The V gene is TRBV20-1, the J gene TRBJ1-5, with 9 bases lining up with TRBD1. V shed 4 bases, J shed 4 bases, and the junction held 8 bases outside the gene matches. Germline V CDR1 and CDR2: DFQATT, SNEGSKA (reference sequence). The CDR3 covers 15 residues. The CDR3, as DNA: TGCAGTGCTACTGATGGGACAGGGAGGAATCAGCCCCAGCATTTT. Its translation is CSATDGTGRNQPQHF.

The sample holds one count of this clone. V is TRBV10-3 and J is TRBJ2-5; 13 bases are a match to TRBD2. The V segment lost 5 bases and the J segment 5 bases; nucleotides outside the gene matches: 8. CDR1 is ENHRY and CDR2 is SYGVKD in the germline V gene. This CDR3 is 16 amino acids long. Written as DNA, the CDR3 is TGTGCCATCAGTATCTCCGGGACTAGCGGGGCGGAGACCCAGTACTTC. Translation: CAISISGTSGAETQYF.

This chain uses TRBV28 with TRBJ1-1; 9 bases are shared with TRBD1. With V trimmed by 5 bases and J by 3 bases, 7 bases remained unmatched. This CDR3 comprises 15 residues. Germline V gene data show CDR1 as MDHEN and CDR2 as SYDVKM. The CDR3 region has the DNA TGTGCCAGCAGTCAAGAGGGACAGGGCGACACTGAAGCTTTCTTT. It codes for CASSQEGQGDTEAFF.

This clone was counted between two and nine times. The chain's CDR3 is CASSLGKLAGTADTQYF. The CDR3 nucleotides read TGTGCCAGCAGCTTAGGCAAACTAGCGGGGACGGCGGATACGCAGTATTTT. This chain joins TRBV13 and TRBJ2-3; TRBD2 aligns across 10 bases. V shed 0 bases and J 6 bases; nucleotides not matched to a gene: 9. The CDR3 contains 17 residues. Germline lookup yields CDR1 PRHDT and CDR2 FYEKMQ (reference sequence).

V is TRBV12-3 or TRBV12-4 and J is TRBJ1-1; D might be TRBD1 (6 bases). The CDR3 extends over 13 amino acids. Trimming shortened V by 6 bases and J by 7 bases, and 15 bases separated the two germline ends. CDR3 in DNA: TGTGCCAGCAGAGTATCAGGGGAAGGTGAAGCTTTCTTT. Translated: CASRVSGEGEAFF.

The gene calls are TRBV28 and TRBJ2-7; TRBD1 might be the D (6 bases). The V gene's germline CDR1 is MDHEN and CDR2 SYDVKM. Deletions cut 4 bases from V and 5 bases from J, with 12 bases between. The CDR3 totals 13 residues. The DNA of the CDR3 is TGTGCCAGCAGTTCCCCCCAGGGGCACGAGCAGTACTTC. It codes for CASSSPQGHEQYF.

This chain connects TRBV9 to TRBJ1-1, with D uncertain. The germline gives CDR1 SGDLS, CDR2 YYNGEE. The V end lost 0 bases, the J end lost 5 bases, and 14 bases lay between the germline ends. CDR3 size: 15 residues. The CDR3 DNA is TGTGCCAGCAGCGTAGTCGGGGATATGGGGACTGAAGCTTTCTTT. Amino acid sequence: CASSVVGDMGTEAFF. The entire variable domain, with the rest obtained from reference TRBV9 and TRBJ1-1, is as follows: DSGVTQTPKHLITATGQRVTLRCSPRSGDLSVYWYQQSLDQGLQFLIQYYNGEERAKGNILERFSAQQFPDLHSELNLSSLELGDSALYFCASSVVGDMGTEAFFGQGTRLTVV.

The chain links TRBV10-1 to TRBJ2-2; D unclear. Trimming removed 7 bases at V and 8 bases at J, with 5 bases between. The CDR3 spans 10 residues. Germline V gives CDR1 WNHNN, CDR2 SYGVQD (reference sequence). The CDR3 here is CASIRGELFF. The CDR3 bases are TGCGCCAGCATAAGGGGGGAGCTGTTTTTT.

The CDR3 here is CASSEVEGGKLFF. CDR3 coding DNA: TGTGCCAGCAGTGAAGTTGAGGGTGGGAAACTGTTTTTT. V and J are TRBV6-1 and TRBJ1-4; unclear D gene. Germline CDR1 MNHNS, CDR2 SASEGT. This CDR3 comprises 13 residues. Trimming left V 1 base short and J 11 bases short, with 11 bases between.

The count of this clone is one. V gene TRBV30 combines with J gene TRBJ1-4; D is unresolved. The CDR3 runs 14 residues. V was pared by 2 bases and J by 7 bases, with 14 bases between. Germline V gene sequence: CDR1 GTSNPN, CDR2 SVGIG (reference sequence). The CDR3 nucleotides read TGTGCCTGGAGTAATGCGCCGGCGGGTGAAAAACTGTTTTTT. This sequence encodes CAWSNAPAGEKLFF.

The genes are TRBV18 and TRBJ2-2; D ambiguous. The germline CDR1 and CDR2 sequences are KGHSH and LQKENI. V was cut by 3 bases and J by 0 bases, with 14 bases left in between. The CDR3 consists of 17 residues. Here the CDR3 DNA reads TGTGCCAGCTCACCCGACACACTATCGGCGAACACCGGGGAGCTGTTTTTT. Its protein is CASSPDTLSANTGELFF.

This clone was counted once. The genes are TRBV21-1 and TRBJ1-6. TRBV21-1 is flagged as a pseudogene. The CDR3 sequence is 15 residues long. The CDR3 loop reads CASSPRPGANSPLHF. The CDR3 DNA sequence: TGTGCCAGCAGCCCCCGCCCGGGGGCTAATTCACCCCTCCACTTT.

This sequence joins TRBV5-1 and TRBJ1-1, with 7 bases aligning to TRBD1. Germline V gives CDR1 SGHRS, CDR2 YFSETQ. The CDR3 sequence is 14 residues long. V gave up 4 bases and J gave up 2 bases; unmatched junction bases: 5. The CDR3 bases are TGCGCCAGCAGCACAGGGGAGAGCAACACTGAAGCTTTCTTT. This codes for CASSTGESNTEAFF.

The chain couples TRBV12-2 to TRBJ1-1; TRBD1, as called in the table, went unchecked against the DNA. TRBV12-2 is annotated as a pseudogene. The CDR3 extends over 19 amino acids. CDR3 region: CASRLDLGVQGWVDTEAFF. In DNA, the CDR3 is TGTGCAAGTCGCTTAGATCTGGGAGTACAGGGGTGGGTAGATACTGAAGCTTTCTTT.